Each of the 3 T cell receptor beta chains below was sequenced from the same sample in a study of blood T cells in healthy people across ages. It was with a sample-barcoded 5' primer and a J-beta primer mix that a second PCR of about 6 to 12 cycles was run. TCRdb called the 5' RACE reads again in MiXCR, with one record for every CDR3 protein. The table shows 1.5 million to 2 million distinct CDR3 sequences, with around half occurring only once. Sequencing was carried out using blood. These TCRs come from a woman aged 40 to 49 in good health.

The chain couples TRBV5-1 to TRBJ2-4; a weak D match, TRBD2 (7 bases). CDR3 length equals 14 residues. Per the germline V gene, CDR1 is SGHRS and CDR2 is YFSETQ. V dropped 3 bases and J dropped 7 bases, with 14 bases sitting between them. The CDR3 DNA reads TGCGCCAGCAGCTCGGGACACGGGGGGAACATTCAGTACTTC. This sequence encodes CASSSGHGGNIQYF.

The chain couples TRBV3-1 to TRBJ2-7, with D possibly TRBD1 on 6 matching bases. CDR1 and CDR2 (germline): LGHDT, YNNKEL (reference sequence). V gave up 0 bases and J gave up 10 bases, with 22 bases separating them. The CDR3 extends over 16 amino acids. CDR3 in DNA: TGTGCCAGCAGCCAAGATGGGGTAGGACTCTTGGGGGCCCAGTACTTC. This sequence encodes CASSQDGVGLLGAQYF.

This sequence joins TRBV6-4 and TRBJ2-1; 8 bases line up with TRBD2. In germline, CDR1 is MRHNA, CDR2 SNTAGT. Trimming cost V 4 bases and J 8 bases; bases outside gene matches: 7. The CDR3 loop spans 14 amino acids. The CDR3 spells CASSAAGADYEQFF. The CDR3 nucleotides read TGTGCCAGCAGTGCAGCGGGGGCCGACTATGAGCAGTTCTTC.